This T cell receptor beta chain was captured by sequencing in a study of blood T cell repertoires in COVID-19. Overall study: PBMCs, B-cell-depleted T cells, or T cells were the source of the cDNA or gDNA that made up the material.

The V gene's germline CDR1 is SGHRS and CDR2 YFSETQ. Between the trimmed V and J ends, which lost 6 bases and 0 bases, there was a span of 13 bases. The CDR3 sequence is 16 residues long. Per the study methods: Counts of nucleated cells, estimated from reference gene primer amplification, were obtained. Here immunoSEQ multiplex PCR was the method, and the copy in TCRdb shows in-frame clones only, minus some. For V, J and clone size, that table is used; D and trimming come from the DNA. Of 200,000 to 250,000 clones listed, 65% to 85% are singletons. The chain combines TRBV5-1 with TRBJ2-6, with D tentatively TRBD1 (5 bases). This receptor was taken from a human donor in a cohort sampled during active COVID-19. The sample consisted of peripheral blood. CDR3 loop: CASNVQGASGANVLTF. In DNA form, the CDR3 reads TGCGCCAGCAACGTCCAGGGCGCCTCTGGGGCCAACGTCCTGACTTTC.